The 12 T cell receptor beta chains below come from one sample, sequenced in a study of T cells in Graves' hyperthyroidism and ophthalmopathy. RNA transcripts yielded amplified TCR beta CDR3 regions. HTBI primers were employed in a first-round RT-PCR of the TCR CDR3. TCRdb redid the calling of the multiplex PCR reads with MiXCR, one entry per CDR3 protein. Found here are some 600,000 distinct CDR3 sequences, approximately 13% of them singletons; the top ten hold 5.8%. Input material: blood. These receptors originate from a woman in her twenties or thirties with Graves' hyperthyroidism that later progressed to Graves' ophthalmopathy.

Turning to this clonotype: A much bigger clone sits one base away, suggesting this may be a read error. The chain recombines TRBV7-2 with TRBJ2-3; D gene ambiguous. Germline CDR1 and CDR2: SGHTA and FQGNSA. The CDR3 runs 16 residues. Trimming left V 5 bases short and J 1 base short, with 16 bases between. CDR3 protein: CASSPWANRGTDTQYF. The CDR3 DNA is TGTGCCAGCAGCCCCTGGGCTAATCGGGGCACAGATACGCAGTATTTT.

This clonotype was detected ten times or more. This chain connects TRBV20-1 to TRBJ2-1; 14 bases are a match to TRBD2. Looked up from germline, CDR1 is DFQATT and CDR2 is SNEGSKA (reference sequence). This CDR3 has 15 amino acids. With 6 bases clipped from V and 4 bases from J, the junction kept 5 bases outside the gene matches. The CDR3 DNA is TGCAGTGCCAGACTAGCGGGAGGGCCATACAATGAGCAGTTCTTC. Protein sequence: CSARLAGGPYNEQFF.

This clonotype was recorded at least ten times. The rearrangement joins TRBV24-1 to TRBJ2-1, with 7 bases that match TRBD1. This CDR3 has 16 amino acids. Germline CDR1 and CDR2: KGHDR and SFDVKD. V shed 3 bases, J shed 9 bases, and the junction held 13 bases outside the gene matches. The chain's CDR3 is CATSDASTGRTGEQFF. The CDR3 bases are TGTGCCACCAGTGATGCGTCGACAGGGCGGACGGGTGAGCAGTTCTTC.

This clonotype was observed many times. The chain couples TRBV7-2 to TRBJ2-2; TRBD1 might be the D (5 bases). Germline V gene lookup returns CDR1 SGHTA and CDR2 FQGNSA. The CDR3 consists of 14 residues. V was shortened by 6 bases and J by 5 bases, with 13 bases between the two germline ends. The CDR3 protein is CASSSRQSTGELFF. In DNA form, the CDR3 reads TGTGCCAGCAGTAGCCGACAGTCAACCGGGGAGCTGTTTTTT.

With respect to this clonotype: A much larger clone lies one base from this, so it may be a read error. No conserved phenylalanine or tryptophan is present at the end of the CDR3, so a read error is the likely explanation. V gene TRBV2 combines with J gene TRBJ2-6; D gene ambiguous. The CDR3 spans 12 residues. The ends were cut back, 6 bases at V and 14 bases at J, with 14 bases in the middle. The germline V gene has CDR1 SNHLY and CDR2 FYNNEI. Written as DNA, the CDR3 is TGTGCCAGCAGAGTCGTGGGGAACTTCCTGACTCTC. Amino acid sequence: CASRVVGNFLTL.

DNA for the CDR3: TGCGCCAGCAGCGGCCGACCAGGGAACACTGAAGCTTTCTTT. It encodes CASSGRPGNTEAFF. The chain joins TRBV4-1 to TRBJ1-1, with D unresolved. This CDR3 has 14 residues. Trimming stripped 5 bases from V and 1 base from J, with 11 bases between. Germline V CDR1 and CDR2: MGHRA, YSYEKL.

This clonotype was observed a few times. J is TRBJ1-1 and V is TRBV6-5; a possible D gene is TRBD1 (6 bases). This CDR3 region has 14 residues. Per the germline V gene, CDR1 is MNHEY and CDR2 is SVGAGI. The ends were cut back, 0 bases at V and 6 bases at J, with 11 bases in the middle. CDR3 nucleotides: TGTGCCAGCAGTTACTCGGGCCAGGGGTCTGAAGCTTTCTTT. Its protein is CASSYSGQGSEAFF.

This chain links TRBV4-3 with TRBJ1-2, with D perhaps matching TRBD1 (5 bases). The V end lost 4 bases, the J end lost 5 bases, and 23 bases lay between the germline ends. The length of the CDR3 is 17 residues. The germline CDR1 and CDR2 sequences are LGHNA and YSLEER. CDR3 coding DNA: TGCGCCAGCAGCCCCGAGGCCACAAGTCGGGGGTCTTATGGCTACACCTTC. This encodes CASSPEATSRGSYGYTF.

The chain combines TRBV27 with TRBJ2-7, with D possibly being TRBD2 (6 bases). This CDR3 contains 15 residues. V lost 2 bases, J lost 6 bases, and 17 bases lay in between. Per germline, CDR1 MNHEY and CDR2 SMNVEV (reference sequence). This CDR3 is CASSLGGGSSGEQYF. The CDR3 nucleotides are TGTGCCAGCAGTTTAGGCGGAGGGTCTTCGGGCGAGCAGTACTTC.

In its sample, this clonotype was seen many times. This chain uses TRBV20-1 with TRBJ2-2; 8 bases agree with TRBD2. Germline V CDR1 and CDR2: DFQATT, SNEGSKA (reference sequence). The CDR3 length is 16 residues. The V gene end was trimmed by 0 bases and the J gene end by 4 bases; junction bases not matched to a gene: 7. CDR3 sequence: CSAREASGRVTGELFF. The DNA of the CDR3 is TGCAGTGCTAGAGAGGCTAGCGGGCGGGTCACCGGGGAGCTGTTTTTT.

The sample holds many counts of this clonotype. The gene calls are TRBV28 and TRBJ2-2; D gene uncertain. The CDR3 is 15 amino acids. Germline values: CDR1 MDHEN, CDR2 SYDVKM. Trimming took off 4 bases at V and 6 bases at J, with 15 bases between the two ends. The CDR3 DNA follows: TGTGCCAGCAGTTCCCCATCGTCCCGGCCCGGGGAGCTGTTTTTT. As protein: CASSSPSSRPGELFF. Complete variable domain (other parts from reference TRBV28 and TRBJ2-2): DVKVTQSSRYLVKRTGEKVFLECVQDMDHENMFWYRQDPGLGLRLIYFSYDVKMKEKGDIPEGYSVSREKKERFSLILESASTNQTSMYLCASSSPSSRPGELFFGEGSRLTVL.

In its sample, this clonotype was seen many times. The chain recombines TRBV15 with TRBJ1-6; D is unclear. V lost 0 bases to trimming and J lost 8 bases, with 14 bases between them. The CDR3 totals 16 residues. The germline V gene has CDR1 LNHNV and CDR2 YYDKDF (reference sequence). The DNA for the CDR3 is TGTGCCACCAGCAGAGAAGCTAGAAACCCTGATTCACCCCTCCACTTT. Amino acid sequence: CATSREARNPDSPLHF.